The text below deals with one T cell receptor beta chain. Antigen specificity is unknown. Since no conserved phenylalanine or tryptophan closes the CDR3, a read error is the likely cause. Because the CDR3's place on the DNA is in doubt, the DNA is left out and the CDR3 is given as listed by TCRdb. The CDR3 numbers 12 amino acids, ends counted. The library came from three nested PCR rounds adapted from ARM-PCR protocols. TCRdb recomputed calls from the multiplex PCR reads with MiXCR, one row per CDR3 protein. Of 80,000 to 130,000 distinct CDR3 sequences detected, approximately 60% appear once; the ten largest clones hold roughly a fifth. This sample's RNA came from whole unsorted tissue. Distant lung tissue was collected more than 3 cm away from the tumor edge. Chemotherapy-naive patients with new lung cancer underwent thoracic surgery in China, August–late 2014. The data are from a study of tumor and adjacent non-tumor tissue in lung cancer.

Whole-study findings and limits: Higher tumor TCR diversity was associated with shorter survival.

This TCR derives from a man younger than 45 with non-small cell lung cancer. The chain uses TRBV12-3 or TRBV12-4 and TRBJ2-1. Input material: distant non-tumor lung tissue. CDR3 in amino acids: CASSFPWSTMLL.